These 18 T cell receptor beta chains were sequenced from one sample in a study of cytomegalovirus exposure and HLA in healthy donors. This PCR relied on a set of 60 Vbeta primers and 13 Jbeta primers. Assay: immunoSEQ multiplex PCR; the TCRdb copy retains only in-frame clones and omits some. The data show about 59,000 clones, 65% to 90% seen once. The sample taken for sequencing was PBMCs. The receptors derive from a human donor in good health.

The chain has TRBV5-1 and TRBJ2-1; 8 bases map to TRBD2. The CDR3 sequence is 15 residues long. V lost 4 bases and J lost 0; bases outside the gene matches: 3. Germline loops: CDR1 SGHRS, CDR2 YFSETQ. CDR3 amino acids: CASSPGTSSYNEQFF. CDR3 nucleotide sequence: TGCGCCAGCAGCCCCGGGACTAGCTCCTACAATGAGCAGTTCTTC.

The chain is built from TRBV2 and TRBJ1-1; no reliable D call. Trimming shortened V by 5 bases and J by 5 bases, and 6 bases separated the two germline ends. This CDR3 spans 11 amino acids. Germline-derived CDR1 and CDR2 are SNHLY and FYNNEI. In nucleotides, the CDR3 is TGTGCCAGCAGTCGCCGGACTGAAGCTTTCTTT. This sequence encodes CASSRRTEAFF.

The V gene is TRBV7-9, the J gene TRBJ2-1, with D possibly being TRBD2 (6 bases). The V gene's germline CDR1 is SEHNR and CDR2 FQNEAQ (reference sequence). This CDR3 is 16 amino acids long. V lost 8 bases, J lost 9 bases, and 26 bases lay in between. The CDR3 sequence is CASQRFSAGGDGEQFF. CDR3 nucleotide sequence: TGTGCCAGCCAGCGGTTCTCGGCTGGAGGGGATGGTGAGCAGTTCTTC.

This sequence joins TRBV5-6 and TRBJ2-5; D perhaps matches TRBD1 (6 bases). V lost 5 bases to trimming and J lost 5 bases, with 16 bases between them. The CDR3 covers 14 residues. The germline V gene has CDR1 SGHDT and CDR2 YYEEEE. The CDR3 coding sequence is TGTGCCAGCAGTTTTACAGGGTCTTGGGAGACCCAGTACTTC. It specifies CASSFTGSWETQYF.

This chain links TRBV5-1 with TRBJ2-2; a possible D gene is TRBD1 (5 bases). Deletions cut 5 bases from V and 6 bases from J, with 20 bases between. Germline V gives CDR1 SGHRS, CDR2 YFSETQ. The CDR3 consists of 16 residues. CDR3 amino acids: CASSRTQGLGPGELFF. CDR3 coding DNA: TGCGCCAGCAGTCGAACCCAGGGCTTGGGGCCCGGGGAGCTGTTTTTT.

The chain joins TRBV7-9 to TRBJ2-7, with TRBD1 matching over 7 bases. The CDR3 loop spans 14 amino acids. Trimming at V came to 5 bases and at J to 2 bases, leaving 6 bases not matched to a gene. The V gene's germline CDR1 is SEHNR and CDR2 FQNEAQ (reference sequence). Here the CDR3 reads CASSTTDRPYEQYF. DNA for the CDR3: TGTGCCAGCAGCACGACGGACAGGCCCTACGAGCAGTACTTC.

Here the CDR3 reads CASSLEGTGGRSSYEQYF. The CDR3 bases are TGTGCCAGCAGCCTCGAGGGGACAGGGGGTAGGAGCTCCTACGAGCAGTACTTC. The J gene is TRBJ2-7, the V gene TRBV9, with 11 positions matching TRBD1. V lost 4 bases and J lost 0; bases outside the gene matches: 12. CDR3 length equals 18 residues. Per germline, CDR1 SGDLS and CDR2 YYNGEE.

The chain links TRBV5-1 to TRBJ2-5; D is perhaps TRBD2 (5 bases). This CDR3 has 14 residues. CDR1 is SGHRS and CDR2 is YFSETQ in the germline V gene. V was clipped by 2 bases and J by 5 bases, with 13 bases between them. The CDR3 loop reads CASSLGSQGETQYF. DNA for the CDR3: TGCGCCAGCAGCTTAGGGAGCCAAGGGGAGACCCAGTACTTC.

The J gene is TRBJ2-7, the V gene TRBV28; D is unresolved. The CDR3 contains 11 residues. Germline CDR1 is MDHEN and CDR2 is SYDVKM. Trimming took off 4 bases at V and 3 bases at J, with 4 bases between the two ends. This chain's CDR3 is CASSSFYEQYF. The CDR3, as DNA: TGTGCCAGCAGTTCTTTCTACGAGCAGTACTTC.

The chain's CDR3 is CASSLRTSGNYEQYF. The CDR3 DNA follows: TGTGCCAGCAGTCTCCGGACTAGCGGGAACTACGAGCAGTACTTC. The chain recombines TRBV6-5 with TRBJ2-7; 12 nucleotides align to TRBD2. The CDR3 spans 15 residues. Germline lookup yields CDR1 MNHEY and CDR2 SVGAGI. The trim removed 5 bases at V and 3 bases at J, leaving 5 bases unmatched.

CDR3 bases: TGTGCCAGTAGTTCAGGACTAGCGGGGCAAGAGACCCAGTACTTC. Protein: CASSSGLAGQETQYF. The chain combines TRBV19 with TRBJ2-5; 12 positions agree with TRBD2. Trimming took 5 bases from V and 2 from J; bases not matched to a gene: 3. This CDR3 comprises 15 residues. Germline-derived CDR1 and CDR2 are LNHDA and SQIVND (reference sequence).

The gene calls are TRBV27 and TRBJ1-2, with TRBD1 matching over 9 bases. Trimming took 5 bases from V and 8 from J; bases not matched to a gene: 9. CDR3 length equals 14 residues. Germline values: CDR1 MNHEY, CDR2 SMNVEV (reference sequence). The CDR3 protein is CASSTRQGVYGYTF. CDR3 nucleotides: TGTGCCAGCAGTACCAGACAGGGGGTGTACGGCTACACCTTC.

The gene calls are TRBV2 and TRBJ1-2, with TRBD1 identical over 8 bases. V dropped 6 bases and J dropped 5; count of bases not matched to a gene: 5. CDR3 length: 13 residues. Per the germline V gene, CDR1 is SNHLY and CDR2 is FYNNEI. CDR3 residues: CASSAGGQYGYTF. The CDR3 region has the DNA TGTGCCAGCAGCGCAGGGGGCCAGTATGGCTACACCTTC.

V gene TRBV19 combines with J gene TRBJ2-2; D possibly corresponds to TRBD1 (6 bases). Trimming shortened V by 7 bases and J by 2 bases, and 14 bases separated the two germline ends. The V gene's germline CDR1 is LNHDA and CDR2 SQIVND (reference sequence). The CDR3 extends over 15 amino acids. CDR3 nucleotide sequence: TGTGCCAGTAATTATAAGGGGGATAACACCGGGGAGCTGTTTTTT. It is translated as CASNYKGDNTGELFF.

This clone was recorded once. The rearrangement joins TRBV5-6 to TRBJ1-4; 7 bases align to TRBD1. Germline V lookup: CDR1 SGHDT, CDR2 YYEEEE. The CDR3 is 15 amino acids. The ends lost 5 bases at V and 0 bases at J; junction bases unmatched: 4. CDR3 protein: CASSTTGATNEKLFF. The CDR3, as DNA: TGTGCCAGCAGTACAACAGGGGCAACTAATGAAAAACTGTTTTTT.

Regarding this clone: Mismatch with germline at one junction end may stem from a read error. The gene calls are TRBV7-8 and TRBJ2-7; a possible D gene is TRBD1 (6 bases). CDR3 length equals 17 residues. In germline, CDR1 is SGHVS, CDR2 FQNEAQ. The DNA for the CDR3 is TGTGCCAGCAGCCGAAACTCCCGGGACATCGGCTCCTGCGAGCAGTACTTC. Translation: CASSRNSRDIGSCEQYF.

The chain carries TRBV4-1 and TRBJ2-6; maybe TRBD1 (6 bases). The length of the CDR3 is 19 residues. Germline CDR1 reads MGHRA; CDR2 reads YSYEKL. The V end lost 0 bases, the J end lost 0 bases, and 15 bases lay between the germline ends. The CDR3 bases are TGCGCCAGCAGCCAAGAGGACAGACTTCTCATCTCTGGGGCCAACGTCCTGACTTTC. Protein product: CASSQEDRLLISGANVLTF.

The chain joins TRBV29-1 to TRBJ1-1; tentatively, D is TRBD1 (6 bases). V was shortened by 1 base and J by 6 bases, with 12 bases between the two germline ends. CDR3 length: 13 residues. In germline, CDR1 is SQVTM, CDR2 ANQGSEA. The CDR3 DNA follows: TGCAGCGTTGAAGGGGGGCGTGGCGCTGAAGCTTTCTTT. Amino acid sequence: CSVEGGRGAEAFF.